This section outlines one TCR beta chain sequence together with its context. The target antigen is unknown. One end of the junction is discordant with germline, which a read error may explain. This sample stems from a study of Ad26.COV2.S vaccination and SARS-CoV-2 variants. As for the study in general: Ad26.COV2.S, an intramuscular injection, was given once or twice 56 days apart.

This CDR3 contains 17 residues. Germline V gene lookup returns CDR1 MDHEN and CDR2 SYDVKM. The protocol was immunoSEQ multiplex PCR, while the TCRdb copy is restricted to in-frame clones and leaves out a portion. The table records over 400,000 clones, roughly 91% of them present only once. Treatment denoted: around 19 received Ad26.COV2.S at low or high dose, single or two shots; 5 received placebo; per-sample allocation not given. Specimen acquisition occurred on day 63 following the initial vaccine or placebo injection. Study-level points and caveats: Those who received vaccine or placebo ended up with similar non-spike TCR breadth.

The sequences come from peripheral blood, collected in a trial of Ad26.COV2.S vaccine versus placebo. The rearrangement links TRBV28 to TRBJ2-7; TRBD2 aligns across 14 bases. This sequence originates from a person aged 18-65 years who received the Ad26.COV2.S COVID-19 vaccine or a placebo. The CDR3: CASSLSGTSGSTHEQYF. For the CDR3, the DNA is TGTGCCAGCAGCTTATCCGGGACTAGCGGGAGTACCCACGAGCAGTACTTC.